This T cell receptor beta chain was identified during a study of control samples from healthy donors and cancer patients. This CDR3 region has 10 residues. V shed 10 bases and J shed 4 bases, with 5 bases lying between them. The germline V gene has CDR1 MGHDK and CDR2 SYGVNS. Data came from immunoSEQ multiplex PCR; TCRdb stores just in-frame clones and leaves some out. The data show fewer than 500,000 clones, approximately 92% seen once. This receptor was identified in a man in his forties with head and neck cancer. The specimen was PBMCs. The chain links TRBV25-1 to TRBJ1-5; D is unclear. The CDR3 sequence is CATTNQPQHF. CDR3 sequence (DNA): TGTGCCACTACGAATCAGCCCCAGCATTTT.